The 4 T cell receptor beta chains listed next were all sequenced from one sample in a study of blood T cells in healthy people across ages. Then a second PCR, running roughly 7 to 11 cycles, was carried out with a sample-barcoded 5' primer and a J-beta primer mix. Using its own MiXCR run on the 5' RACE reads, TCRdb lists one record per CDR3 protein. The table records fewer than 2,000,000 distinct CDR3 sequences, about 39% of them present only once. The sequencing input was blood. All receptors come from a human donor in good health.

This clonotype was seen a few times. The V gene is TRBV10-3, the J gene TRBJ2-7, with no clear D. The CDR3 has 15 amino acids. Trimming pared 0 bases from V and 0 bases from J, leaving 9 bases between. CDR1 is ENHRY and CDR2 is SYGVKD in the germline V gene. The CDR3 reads CAISESGLSSYEQYF. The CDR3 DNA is TGTGCCATCAGTGAGTCAGGTCTTAGCTCCTACGAGCAGTACTTC.

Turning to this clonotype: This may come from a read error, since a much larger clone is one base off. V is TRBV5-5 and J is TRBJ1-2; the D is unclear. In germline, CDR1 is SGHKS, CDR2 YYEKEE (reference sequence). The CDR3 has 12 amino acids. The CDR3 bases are TGTGCCAGCAACTTGGCGGCCGGGGGCTACACCTTC. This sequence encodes CASNLAAGGYTF.

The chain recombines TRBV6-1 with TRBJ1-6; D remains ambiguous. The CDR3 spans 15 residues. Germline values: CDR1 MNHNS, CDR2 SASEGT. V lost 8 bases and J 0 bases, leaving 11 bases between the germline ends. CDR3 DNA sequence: TGTGCCAGCGCCCACACGAGCTCCTATAATTCACCCCTCCACTTT. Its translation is CASAHTSSYNSPLHF.

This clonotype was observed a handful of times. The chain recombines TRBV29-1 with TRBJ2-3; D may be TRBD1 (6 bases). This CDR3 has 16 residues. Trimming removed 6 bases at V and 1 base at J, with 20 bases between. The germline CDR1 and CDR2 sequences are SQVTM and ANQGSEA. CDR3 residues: CSVDEGDTARTDTQYF. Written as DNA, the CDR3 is TGCAGCGTAGACGAGGGGGACACTGCCCGCACAGATACGCAGTATTTT.